Listed here is a single T cell receptor beta chain. The data belong to a study of radiation and T cells in renal cell carcinoma. CDR3 size: 15 residues. V gave up 4 bases and J gave up 6 bases; unmatched junction bases: 10. Per the germline V gene, CDR1 is MNHNY and CDR2 is SVGAGI (reference sequence). Here immunoSEQ multiplex PCR was the method, and the copy in TCRdb shows in-frame clones only, minus some. The data hold 150,000 to 200,000 clones, with around 90% observed a single time. The sample's time point: blood 4 weeks post-SBRT, at nephrectomy. The sample's treatment: 15 Gy SBRT to primary tumor, nephrectomy 4 weeks later. Nephrectomy followed 15 Gy stereotactic body radiation by 4 weeks.

The chain employs TRBV6-6 and TRBJ1-2; 8 nucleotides agree with TRBD1. The receptor was derived from a woman in her 50s with renal cell carcinoma. The specimen was blood, collected from a patient whose treatment included radiotherapy and nephrectomy. For the CDR3, the DNA is TGTGCCAGCAGTTTAAAAAGACAGGGGCCCCATGGCTACACCTTC. It codes for CASSLKRQGPHGYTF.